This TCR beta chain was recorded in a study of OX40 agonist ivuxolimab in advanced cancers. Study in general: Eligibility admitted prior anti-PD-1, anti-PD-L1 or anti-CTLA-4 therapy; 35% to 40% had some.

Sampling times: baseline, cycle 4 day 1, cycle 7 day 1. Germline CDR1 is MNHNS and CDR2 is SASEGT. The CDR3 extends over 17 amino acids. Trimming left V 0 bases short and J 7 bases short, with 16 bases between. Using immunoSEQ multiplex PCR, the repertoire was profiled, and TCRdb retains in-frame clones only, with some absent. Of tens of thousands of clones in the sample, under 90% are singletons; the top ten hold just under 7%. The receptor was isolated from an adult with an advanced solid tumor such as melanoma, head and neck, liver or kidney cancer. This chain connects TRBV6-1 to TRBJ1-6; D not resolved. Sequences were derived from CD4+ or CD8+ T cells sorted from blood, sampled in a trial of the OX40 agonist ivuxolimab. The CDR3 sequence: CASSEAFPGGLNSPLHF. CDR3 coding DNA: TGTGCCAGCAGTGAAGCCTTCCCGGGAGGGCTAAATTCACCCCTCCACTTT.